This T cell receptor (beta chain) was retrieved from a study of blood T cell repertoires in COVID-19. Study-wide context: Samples of COVID-19 (acute and convalescent) were obtained from the United States, Italy and Spain. T cells, B-cell-depleted T cells, or PBMCs provided the cDNA or gDNA that served as material.

In the original processing: Amplification of reference gene primers provided the estimated nucleated cell counts. TCRdb keeps only in-frame clones here, not all; method: immunoSEQ multiplex PCR. The V and J calls and clone size are taken from that table; D and trimming were inferred from the DNA. In the table there are roughly 140,000 clones, 65% to 80% of which are singletons. The V gene's germline CDR1 is KGHDR and CDR2 SFDVKD. The CDR3 spans 13 residues. V lost 10 bases, J lost 2 bases, and 8 bases lay in between. The sequenced sample was peripheral blood. The chain is built from TRBV24-1 and TRBJ2-6; D might be TRBD1 (6 bases). The TCR was taken from a woman aged 60-75 years with acute or convalescent COVID-19. DNA for the CDR3: TGTGCCACACAGGGAACTGGGGCCAACGTCCTGACTTTC. As protein: CATQGTGANVLTF.